This TCR beta chain was observed in a study of T cell repertoires in cytomegalovirus infection. Study-level information: CMV infection and matching HLA type were both indicated by public TCR beta signatures.

Worth noting for this clonotype: Its specificity is unknown.

TCRdb re-derived calls from the reads in MiXCR, one entry per CDR3 protein. The repertoire consists of about a million distinct CDR3 sequences, with roughly 30% occurring once and the leading ten covering about 14%. V trimming: 10 bases; J trimming: 5 bases; junction bases outside the gene matches: 10. CDR3 length: 14 residues. Germline V gives CDR1 SGHKS, CDR2 YYEKEE (reference sequence). Study-level findings and limits: HLA-C-restricted CMV-specific TCR beta clonotypes were dominant in the ex vivo response.

The source of this sequence is a human donor in good health (CMV status not recorded). Some clones in this sample may be carry-over from other donors' samples. The rearrangement uses TRBV5-5 and TRBJ2-5, with TRBD1 matching over 11 bases. The input for sequencing was cultured CD8+ T cells from PBMCs, taken from culture after CMV antigen stimulation. The DNA for the CDR3 is TGTGCCCCCCGAGGACAGGGGGCTCACGAGACCCAGTACTTC. Its protein product is CAPRGQGAHETQYF.